This entry lists 29 T cell receptor beta chains sequenced from one sample in a study of blood T cell repertoires in COVID-19. The data were produced by immunoSEQ multiplex PCR, yet TCRdb's version contains in-frame clones alone and is incomplete. This sample carries fewer than 200,000 clones, around four fifths of them seen once, and the ten largest clones take about 3.5%. Sequencing was done on a sample of PBMCs or T cells enriched from blood (not recorded which). These receptors were collected from a woman aged 50 to 60 in a cohort exposed to, infected with or recovered from COVID-19 (not recorded which).

The rearrangement uses TRBV11-3 and TRBJ2-5; 7 positions agree with TRBD1. Germline V gene data show CDR1 as SGHNT and CDR2 as YENEEA. The J segment lost 2 bases and the V segment lost 5 bases, leaving 8 bases of the junction unmatched. The CDR3 length is 15 residues. Here the CDR3 DNA reads TGTGCCAGCAGCCAACAGGGGTTCCCTCAAGAGACCCAGTACTTC. It translates to CASSQQGFPQETQYF.

This clone was counted between two and nine times. The chain is built from TRBV2 and TRBJ2-1, with a weak D call TRBD2 (5 bases). Trimming shortened V by 6 bases and J by 5 bases, and 26 bases separated the two germline ends. This CDR3 is 18 amino acids long. Germline-derived CDR1 and CDR2 are SNHLY and FYNNEI. CDR3 DNA: TGTGCCAGCAGAGAGAGTTTTGGGGAGCTTAGGGTGGACAATGAGCAGTTCTTC. This translates into CASRESFGELRVDNEQFF. Together with reference TRBV2 and TRBJ2-1, the CDR3 gives the full variable domain: EPEVTQTPSHQVTQMGQEVILRCVPISNHLYFYWYRQILGQKVEFLVSFYNNEISEKSEIFDDQFSVERPDGSNFTLKIRSTKLEDSAMYFCASRESFGELRVDNEQFFGPGTRLTVL.

This clone showed up just a few times. This chain connects TRBV6-1 to TRBJ1-6; D not resolved. Trimming left V 2 bases short and J 0 bases short, with 8 bases between. CDR3 length: 16 residues. Looked up from germline, CDR1 is MNHNS and CDR2 is SASEGT. The CDR3: CASSEMGSSYNSPLHF. The CDR3 bases are TGTGCCAGCAGTGAAATGGGGAGCTCCTATAATTCACCCCTCCACTTT.

The V call is TRBV19, the J call TRBJ2-2; 10 nucleotides align to TRBD2. The J segment lost 1 base and the V segment lost 1 base, leaving 0 bases of the junction unmatched. CDR3 size: 16 residues. CDR1 and CDR2 (germline): LNHDA, SQIVND (reference sequence). The CDR3 DNA is TGTGCCAGTAGTATAGCTAGCGGGGGGAACACCGGGGAGCTGTTTTTT. It translates to CASSIASGGNTGELFF.

CDR3 loop: CASSPGTANTEAFF. The CDR3 DNA is TGTGCCAGCAGCCCCGGGACAGCGAACACTGAAGCTTTCTTT. The chain uses TRBV28 and TRBJ1-1; 7 positions match TRBD1. The germline CDR1 and CDR2 sequences are MDHEN and SYDVKM. The CDR3 is 14 residues long. The V gene end was trimmed by 6 bases and the J gene end by 1 base; junction bases not matched to a gene: 5.

V and J are TRBV28 and TRBJ1-5; 10 bases line up with TRBD1. Germline V CDR1 and CDR2: MDHEN, SYDVKM. The CDR3 totals 17 residues. The junction had 11 bases not matched to a gene; V was cut back by 6 bases and J by 3 bases. For the CDR3, the DNA is TGTGCCAGCAGCCCGGCCGCCGGGACAGGGGCCAATCAGCCCCAGCATTTT. Its translation: CASSPAAGTGANQPQHF.

The rearrangement links TRBV6-6 to TRBJ1-1; D gene ambiguous. The V end was cut by 7 bases, the J end by 1 base, with 16 bases between. This CDR3 has 15 amino acids. The germline V gene has CDR1 MNHNY and CDR2 SVGAGI (reference sequence). In DNA, the CDR3 is TGTGCCAGCACCGCCCCCCGGGGTCAGAACACTGAAGCTTTCTTT. Its translation is CASTAPRGQNTEAFF.

The gene calls are TRBV7-2 and TRBJ1-1, with 7 bases that match TRBD1. Germline V lookup: CDR1 SGHTA, CDR2 FQGNSA. V shed 1 base, J shed 5 bases, and the junction held 7 bases outside the gene matches. The CDR3 is made up of 15 amino acids. The CDR3 reads CASSLDGTADTEAFF. CDR3 nucleotide sequence: TGTGCCAGCAGCTTAGACGGGACAGCCGATACTGAAGCTTTCTTT.

Comment on this clone: Other DNA sequences of this sample code for an identical CDR3. The chain combines TRBV19 with TRBJ2-2; 9 positions agree with TRBD1. CDR3 length: 16 residues. J gave up 1 base and V 5 bases, and 5 bases lay outside the gene matches. CDR1 and CDR2 from the germline V gene are LNHDA and SQIVND (reference sequence). The CDR3 reads CASSPDRGVNTGELFF. The CDR3 nucleotides are TGTGCCAGTAGTCCGGACAGGGGCGTGAACACCGGGGAGCTGTTTTTT.

The chain links TRBV19 to TRBJ1-3; no definite D call. Trimming removed 5 bases from V and 3 bases from J, with 17 bases in between. CDR1 is LNHDA, CDR2 SQIVND, per germline (reference sequence). CDR3 length: 16 amino acids. CDR3 nucleotide sequence: TGTGCCAGTAGTCCAACGCTGGCGGGGATTGGAAACACCATATATTTT. It is translated as CASSPTLAGIGNTIYF. Full variable domain (rest looked up from reference TRBV19 and TRBJ1-3): DGGITQSPKYLFRKEGQNVTLSCEQNLNHDAMYWYRQDPGQGLRLIYYSQIVNDFQKGDIAEGYSVSREKKESFPLTVTSAQKNPTAFYLCASSPTLAGIGNTIYFGEGSWLTVV.

The V call is TRBV6-5, the J call TRBJ2-5; 11 nucleotides agree with TRBD2. Trimming removed 11 bases from V and 2 bases from J; junction bases left unmatched: 10. The CDR3 contains 15 residues. Germline V gene data show CDR1 as MNHEY and CDR2 as SVGAGI. The CDR3 sequence is CAEGISGREQETQYF. CDR3 bases: TGTGCCGAAGGGATTAGCGGGAGGGAACAAGAGACCCAGTACTTC.

The gene calls are TRBV5-6 and TRBJ1-3; D remains unclear. The germline V and J ends were trimmed by 0 bases and 1 base, with 5 bases remaining between them. Germline V CDR1 and CDR2: SGHDT, YYEEEE. The CDR3 has 14 amino acids. CDR3 region: CASSLGGSGNTIYF. The CDR3 DNA follows: TGTGCCAGCAGCTTGGGAGGGTCTGGAAACACCATATATTTT. Full variable domain (outside the CDR3, taken from reference TRBV5-6 and TRBJ1-3): DAGVTQSPTHLIKTRGQQVTLRCSPKSGHDTVSWYQQALGQGPQFIFQYYEEEERQRGNFPDRFSGHQFPNYSSELNVNALLLGDSALYLCASSLGGSGNTIYFGEGSWLTVV.

This chain links TRBV5-1 with TRBJ2-1; 8 positions agree with TRBD1. The CDR3 sequence is 16 residues long. Germline values: CDR1 SGHRS, CDR2 YFSETQ. J lost 1 base, V lost 3 bases, and 6 bases had no gene match. The chain's CDR3 is CASSSDRGGSYNEQFF. CDR3 DNA: TGCGCCAGCAGCTCCGACAGGGGTGGGTCCTACAATGAGCAGTTCTTC.

The rearrangement links TRBV7-9 to TRBJ2-4; D gene ambiguous. The CDR3 sequence is 17 residues long. The V gene lost 2 bases and the J gene lost 1 base, with 15 bases spanning the gap. The germline gives CDR1 SEHNR, CDR2 FQNEAQ (reference sequence). The CDR3, as DNA: TGTGCCAGCAGCTTACGCATGGCAGAAGATGCCAAAAACATTCAGTACTTC. Protein sequence: CASSLRMAEDAKNIQYF. Supplemented by reference TRBV7-9 and TRBJ2-4, the full variable domain reads DTGVSQNPRHKITKRGQNVTFRCDPISEHNRLYWYRQTLGQGPEFLTYFQNEAQLEKSRLLSDRFSAERPKGSFSTLEIQRTEQGDSAMYLCASSLRMAEDAKNIQYFGAGTRLSVL.

The rearrangement joins TRBV28 to TRBJ1-6, with no clear D. Germline assignment: CDR1 MDHEN and CDR2 SYDVKM. The ends were cut back, 6 bases at V and 14 bases at J, with 17 bases in the middle. CDR3 length: 13 residues. The CDR3 DNA is TGTGCCAGCAGCCCGACGGGAATTCTGGCCCTCCACTTT. Protein: CASSPTGILALHF.

The genes are TRBV5-1 and TRBJ2-3; 13 nucleotides align to TRBD2. This CDR3 has 13 amino acids. The V and J ends lost 7 bases and 5 bases, in that order; junction bases with no gene match: 1. CDR1 is SGHRS, CDR2 YFSETQ, per germline. The CDR3 protein is CASGLAGEDTQYF. CDR3 DNA sequence: TGCGCCAGCGGACTAGCGGGAGAAGATACGCAGTATTTT.

The V call is TRBV27, the J call TRBJ2-2, with TRBD2 identical over 12 bases. This CDR3 spans 17 amino acids. With 6 bases clipped from V and 1 base from J, the junction kept 6 bases outside the gene matches. In germline, CDR1 is MNHEY, CDR2 SMNVEV (reference sequence). The CDR3 spells CASRLTSGGKNTGELFF. CDR3 DNA sequence: TGTGCCAGCAGACTTACTAGCGGGGGGAAGAACACCGGGGAGCTGTTTTTT.

The chain has TRBV30 and TRBJ1-6; weak D call: TRBD1 (6 bases). Germline values: CDR1 GTSNPN, CDR2 SVGIG (reference sequence). V was pared by 1 base and J by 9 bases, with 13 bases between. There are 14 residues in the CDR3. CDR3 DNA sequence: TGTGCCTGGAGTGAGAAACAGGGTCCTTCACCCCTCCACTTT. Translating it yields CAWSEKQGPSPLHF.

In this sample, this clone turned up a few times. The CDR3 here is CAWSGHYNQPQHF. CDR3 sequence (DNA): TGTGCCTGGAGCGGACACTACAATCAGCCCCAGCATTTT. This rearrangement joins TRBV30 to TRBJ1-5; maybe TRBD1 (5 bases). Germline V CDR1 and CDR2: GTSNPN, SVGIG (reference sequence). Trimming removed 3 bases at V and 3 bases at J, with 9 bases between. The CDR3 runs to 13 residues.

The chain combines TRBV19 with TRBJ1-5; TRBD1 is a possible D gene (5 bases). The CDR3 extends over 15 amino acids. Germline V gene data show CDR1 as LNHDA and CDR2 as SQIVND (reference sequence). The V gene lost 5 bases and the J gene lost 2 bases, with 13 bases spanning the gap. The CDR3 DNA is TGTGCCAGTAGTGTCAGGGAAAGGGGCAATCAGCCCCAGCATTTT. It encodes CASSVRERGNQPQHF.

The rearrangement joins TRBV11-2 to TRBJ2-1; 7 positions agree with TRBD2. This CDR3 has 18 residues. Germline V lookup: CDR1 SGHAT, CDR2 FQNNGV. The V gene end was trimmed by 2 bases and the J gene end by 6 bases; junction bases not matched to a gene: 16. The CDR3 DNA is TGTGCCAGCAGCTTATTCATGGGCGACGGCGGGAGTACCAATGAGCAGTTCTTC. Protein sequence: CASSLFMGDGGSTNEQFF.

The V gene is TRBV7-2, the J gene TRBJ2-5; 9 bases are shared with TRBD1. The CDR3 is 15 amino acids. Unmatched junction bases numbered 5, after V lost 5 bases and J lost 1 base. Germline V gene data show CDR1 as SGHTA and CDR2 as FQGNSA. This CDR3 reads CASSPDRGLQETQYF. Written as DNA, the CDR3 is TGTGCCAGCAGCCCGGACAGGGGACTCCAAGAGACCCAGTACTTC.

V usage is TRBV3-1 (or the pseudogene TRBV3-2) and J usage is TRBJ1-1; D is uncertain. CDR1 and CDR2 from the germline V gene are LGHDT and YNNKEL (reference sequence). Deletions cut 2 bases from V and 0 bases from J, with 7 bases between. The length of the CDR3 is 14 residues. In nucleotides, the CDR3 is TGTGCCAGCAGCCAAAGAGAAGTGAACACTGAAGCTTTCTTT. This sequence encodes CASSQREVNTEAFF.

The V call is TRBV30, the J call TRBJ1-3; TRBD1 agrees at 10 bases. The germline V gene encodes CDR1 GTSNPN and CDR2 SVGIG (reference sequence). V dropped 4 bases and J dropped 4; count of bases not matched to a gene: 4. CDR3 length: 14 residues. The CDR3 region is CAWKDRGSGNTIYF. DNA for the CDR3: TGTGCCTGGAAGGACAGGGGGTCGGGAAACACCATATATTTT.

This clone was seen just once. The rearrangement joins TRBV12-3 or TRBV12-4 to TRBJ2-7, with TRBD2 matching over 7 bases. CDR3 length: 13 residues. The trim removed 6 bases at V and 6 bases at J, leaving 8 bases unmatched. The CDR3 spells CASRLGLVSEQYF. CDR3 bases: TGTGCCAGCAGACTCGGACTAGTCAGCGAGCAGTACTTC.

A remark on this clone: A much larger clone lies one base from this, so it may be a read error. The chain couples TRBV4-3 to TRBJ1-2; tentatively, D is TRBD1 (5 bases). This CDR3 region has 14 residues. Looked up from germline, CDR1 is LGHNA and CDR2 is YSLEER. CDR3 loop: CARSRPGESYGYTF. DNA for the CDR3: TGCGCCCGCAGCCGCCCGGGGGAGTCCTATGGCTACACCTTC.

This clone was detected only once. V usage is TRBV24-1 and J usage is TRBJ2-5; 9 nucleotides agree with TRBD1. CDR1 and CDR2 (germline): KGHDR, SFDVKD. This CDR3 is built from 16 residues. Trimming at V came to 4 bases and at J to 2 bases, leaving 7 bases not matched to a gene. The CDR3: CATSEKGQGVQETQYF. The CDR3 bases are TGTGCCACCAGTGAAAAGGGACAGGGAGTACAAGAGACCCAGTACTTC.

This sequence joins TRBV6-5 and TRBJ2-1; TRBD2 matches at 7 bases. Germline CDR1 reads MNHEY; CDR2 reads SVGAGI. The CDR3 runs 16 residues. Trimming at V came to 2 bases and at J to 10 bases, leaving 14 bases not matched to a gene. Here the CDR3 DNA reads TGTGCCAGCAGTTACACCACGACTAGCATGGTACGGGAGCAGTTCTTC. The encoded protein is CASSYTTTSMVREQFF.

CDR3 sequence reads: CAWSTGTSGAFYNEQFF. The CDR3 DNA reads TGTGCCTGGAGTACCGGGACTAGCGGGGCTTTCTACAATGAGCAGTTCTTC. V is TRBV30 and J is TRBJ2-1, with TRBD2 matching 13 bases. V lost 2 bases to trimming and J lost 3 bases; unmatched junction nucleotides: 7. Germline assignment: CDR1 GTSNPN and CDR2 SVGIG (reference sequence). The CDR3 contains 17 residues.